The 5 T cell receptor beta chains given below trace back to one sample, sequenced in a study of blood T cell repertoires in COVID-19. The assay was immunoSEQ multiplex PCR, and TCRdb's table has in-frame clones only and misses some. The table shows under 500,000 clones, with about 85% occurring only once. The source material was PBMCs or T cells enriched from blood (not recorded which). Source of these receptors: a woman under 30 with acute COVID-19.

The chain recombines TRBV12-3 or TRBV12-4 with TRBJ2-3; D is undetermined. The V end lost 6 bases, the J end lost 9 bases, and 10 bases lay between the germline ends. CDR3 length equals 11 residues. CDR3 in amino acids: CASRTSVTQYF. CDR3 bases: TGTGCCAGCAGAACCAGCGTAACGCAGTATTTT.

This clone was detected a few times. The J gene is TRBJ2-7, the V gene TRBV10-3; 8 nucleotides agree with TRBD2. The germline V gene encodes CDR1 ENHRY and CDR2 SYGVKD. The CDR3 is 16 amino acids. V trimming: 0 bases; J trimming: 6 bases; junction bases outside the gene matches: 10. CDR3 nucleotides: TGTGCCATCAGTGAGTCGAACGGGGGGGCCTTCTTCGAGCAGTACTTC. Amino acid sequence: CAISESNGGAFFEQYF.

This rearrangement joins TRBV2 to TRBJ2-7; D may be TRBD1 (5 bases). The CDR3 sequence is 16 residues long. Germline V gives CDR1 SNHLY, CDR2 FYNNEI. The V end lost 4 bases, the J end lost 6 bases, and 22 bases lay between the germline ends. The CDR3 DNA reads as TGTGCCAGCAGTGCAGAGTCGGGTCTAAACCAGGGCGAGCAGTACTTC. Its protein product is CASSAESGLNQGEQYF.

This clone occurred a few times. The J gene is TRBJ1-2, the V gene TRBV6-5; the D gene is possibly TRBD1 (6 bases). The CDR3 is 13 amino acids. CDR1 and CDR2 from the germline V gene are MNHEY and SVGAGI. With 6 bases removed from V and 4 bases from J, the gap between germline ends came to 12 bases. The CDR3 DNA reads as TGTGCCAGCAGCCACAGGGACGCCTATGGCTACACCTTC. Translated: CASSHRDAYGYTF.

The V and J genes are TRBV2 and TRBJ2-7, with D tentatively TRBD1 (5 bases). The CDR3 has 11 amino acids. Trimming shortened V by 8 bases and J by 6 bases, and 11 bases separated the two germline ends. The germline V gene encodes CDR1 SNHLY and CDR2 FYNNEI. The CDR3 sequence: CASSTEAEQYF. CDR3 coding DNA: TGTGCCAGCTCGACAGAGGCCGAGCAGTACTTC.